These T cell receptor beta chains were read from a single sample in a study of vaccination effects on CD4 cells after COVID-19. Their antigens are not known. Clones were sequenced by immunoSEQ multiplex PCR, and TCRdb holds only the in-frame ones, with some missing. This table holds tens of thousands of clones, under 80% found once. The sample here was CD4+ T cells from PBMCs cultured without peptide, taken before COVID-19 vaccination. Every receptor here comes from a human donor who had a prior SARS-CoV-2 infection. CDR3s include the opening cysteine and the closing phenylalanine or tryptophan. A D gene is named only where the DNA matches it firmly. Some rows mark clone size as missing; the rest say once, few, many or name a class of expanded clone.

CASSQDLGGSQETQYF,TGCGCCAGCAGCCAAGATTTAGGGGGCTCCCAAGAGACCCAGTACTTC,TRBJ2-5,TRBD1,TRBV4-1,.
CASSDVTVWGGEQYF,TGTGCCAGCTCAGACGTAACGGTGTGGGGTGGCGAGCAGTACTTC,TRBJ2-7,.,TRBV18,.
CASLGGRVAGTNTGELFF,TGCGCCAGCTTAGGGGGAAGGGTGGCGGGAACGAACACCGGGGAGCTGTTTTTT,TRBJ2-2,.,TRBV10-1,.
CASSLLRSSGGPIQETQYF,TGTGCCAGCAGCTTGCTCCGCAGCTCGGGGGGGCCGATCCAAGAGACCCAGTACTTC,TRBJ2-5,TRBD2,TRBV11-2,.
CASTKGTSGYNEQFF,TGTGCCAGCACCAAAGGGACTAGCGGTTACAATGAGCAGTTCTTC,TRBJ2-1,TRBD2,TRBV2,.
CASRTWLTGDGAYGYTF,TGTGCCAGCAGGACCTGGCTGACAGGGGACGGCGCCTATGGCTACACCTTC,TRBJ1-2,TRBD1,TRBV27,.
CASSLDRDGVSPLHF,TGTGCCAGCAGCTTGGACAGGGACGGGGTTTCACCCCTCCACTTT,TRBJ1-6,.,TRBV5-5,.
CASSLGYQETQYF,TGTGCCAGCAGCTTAGGTTACCAAGAGACCCAGTACTTC,TRBJ2-5,.,TRBV11-2,.
CASRLTGGLDYGYTF,TGTGCCAGCAGGTTAACAGGGGGCCTAGACTATGGCTACACCTTC,TRBJ1-2,TRBD1,TRBV2,.
CASSLIWGRDNTGELFF,TGCGCCAGCAGCTTGATTTGGGGGCGAGACAACACCGGGGAGCTGTTTTTT,TRBJ2-2,.,TRBV5-1,.
CASDRQGYQPQHF,TGTGCCAGTGATCGACAGGGGTACCAGCCCCAGCATTTT,TRBJ1-5,TRBD1,TRBV19,.
CAISPTSGRVNEQFF,TGTGCCATCAGTCCGACTAGCGGGAGGGTCAATGAGCAGTTCTTC,TRBJ2-1,TRBD2,TRBV10-3,.
CASSYQGQGVYEQYF,TGTGCCAGCAGTTACCAGGGACAGGGGGTCTACGAGCAGTACTTC,TRBJ2-7,TRBD1,TRBV6-5,once
CASSLIDGTGGTDTQYF,TGTGCCAGCAGTTTAATAGACGGGACAGGGGGCACAGATACGCAGTATTTT,TRBJ2-3,TRBD1,TRBV28,.
CASRITGTSGRETQYF,TGTGCCAGCAGAATCACCGGGACTAGCGGGAGGGAGACCCAGTACTTC,TRBJ2-5,TRBD2,TRBV11-2,.
CASSLLGPGTDTQYF,TGTGCCAGCAGCCTACTAGGCCCCGGCACAGATACGCAGTATTTT,TRBJ2-3,.,TRBV5-5,.
CASSNPGEVGYEQYF,TGTGCCAGTAGTAATCCCGGGGAAGTTGGATACGAGCAGTACTTC,TRBJ2-7,.,TRBV19,once
CASGDLGGETQYF,TGCGCCAGCGGAGACTTAGGAGGGGAGACCCAGTACTTC,TRBJ2-5,.,TRBV5-1,.
CASSRGGTGNTIYF,TGTGCCAGCAGCCGAGGGGGGACGGGAAACACCATATATTTT,TRBJ1-3,.,TRBV6-5,.
CATSDPGTGNTGELFF,TGTGCCACCAGTGACCCCGGGACAGGGAACACCGGGGAGCTGTTTTTT,TRBJ2-2,TRBD1,TRBV24-1,.
CASTLAGALSGTQYF,TGTGCCAGCACCTTAGCGGGGGCCCTGTCGGGGACGCAGTATTTT,TRBJ2-3,TRBD2,TRBV7-2,.
CASSPRYDTQYF,TGTGCCAGCTCACCCCGGTACGATACGCAGTATTTT,TRBJ2-3,.,TRBV18,.
CASRLAGGETQYF,TGTGCCAGCCGACTAGCGGGAGGGGAGACCCAGTACTTC,TRBJ2-5,TRBD2,TRBV6-5,.
CASSGYNEQFF,TGTGCCAGCAGTGGTTACAATGAGCAGTTCTTC,TRBJ2-1,.,TRBV27,.
CASSLEGDDYGYTF,TGTGCCAGCAGCTTGGAGGGGGACGACTATGGCTACACCTTC,TRBJ1-2,.,TRBV7-2,.
CASSETGIDSYGYTF,TGTGCCAGCAGCGAGACAGGGATCGATTCCTATGGCTACACCTTC,TRBJ1-2,TRBD1,TRBV5-8,.
CASSLRSSGVDEQYF,TGTGCCAGCAGCCTGAGGTCTAGCGGGGTCGACGAGCAGTACTTC,TRBJ2-7,TRBD2,TRBV5-5,.
CASTAGIRLDSGNTIYF,TGTGCCAGCACCGCAGGGATAAGGCTAGACTCTGGAAACACCATATATTTT,TRBJ1-3,.,TRBV7-6,few
CASRGEATMNTEAFF,TGCGCCAGCAGAGGGGAGGCGACAATGAACACTGAAGCTTTCTTT,TRBJ1-1,.,TRBV5-1,.
CASSVYPGQGGETQYF,TGTGCCAGCAGCGTCTACCCGGGACAGGGCGGGGAGACCCAGTACTTC,TRBJ2-5,TRBD1,TRBV9,.
CASSPRPTGNTGELFF,TGCGCCAGCAGCCCCCGACCAACAGGGAACACCGGGGAGCTGTTTTTT,TRBJ2-2,.,TRBV5-1,once
CASSLQATNTGELFF,TGCGCCAGCAGCCTACAGGCTACGAACACCGGGGAGCTGTTTTTT,TRBJ2-2,.,TRBV5-1,.
CASHRASSYNSPLHF,TGTGCCAGTCACCGGGCCAGCTCCTATAATTCACCCCTCCACTTT,TRBJ1-6,.,TRBV6-5,once
CASSQRTSGRGMEQFF,TGTGCCAGCAGCCAGCGGACTAGCGGGAGGGGTATGGAGCAGTTCTTC,TRBJ2-1,TRBD2,TRBV11-3,.
CASSPTGGGSGETQYF,TGCGCCAGCAGCCCTACTGGAGGAGGGTCGGGAGAGACCCAGTACTTC,TRBJ2-5,.,TRBV5-1,.
CAWRGTGLHEQYF,TGTGCCTGGAGGGGGACAGGGCTTCACGAGCAGTACTTC,TRBJ2-7,TRBD1,TRBV30,.
CASSLSTTYEQYF,TGCGCCAGCAGCCTATCTACCACCTACGAGCAGTACTTC,TRBJ2-7,.,TRBV4-3,once
CASSVGREQETQYF,TGTGCCAGCAGCGTAGGCAGGGAACAAGAGACCCAGTACTTC,TRBJ2-5,.,TRBV9,.
CASSLGPGTGDTIYF,TGTGCCAGCAGCTTAGGACCAGGGACGGGGGACACCATATATTTT,TRBJ1-3,.,TRBV11-2,.
CASSFVFGRTDTQYF,TGTGCCAGCAGCTTTGTGTTTGGGAGAACAGATACGCAGTATTTT,TRBJ2-3,.,TRBV7-9,.